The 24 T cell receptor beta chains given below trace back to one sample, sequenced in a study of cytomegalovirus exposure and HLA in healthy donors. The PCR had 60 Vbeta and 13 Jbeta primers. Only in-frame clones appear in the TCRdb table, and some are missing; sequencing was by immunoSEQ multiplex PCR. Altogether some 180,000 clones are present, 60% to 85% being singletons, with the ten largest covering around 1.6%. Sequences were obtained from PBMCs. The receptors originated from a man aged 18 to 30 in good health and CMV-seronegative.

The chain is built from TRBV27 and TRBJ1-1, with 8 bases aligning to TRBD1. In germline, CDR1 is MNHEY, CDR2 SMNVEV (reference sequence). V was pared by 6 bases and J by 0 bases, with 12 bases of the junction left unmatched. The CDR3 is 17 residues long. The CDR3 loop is CASSRSLTGAMNTEAFF. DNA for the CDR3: TGTGCCAGCAGCCGATCCCTGACAGGGGCCATGAACACTGAAGCTTTCTTT.

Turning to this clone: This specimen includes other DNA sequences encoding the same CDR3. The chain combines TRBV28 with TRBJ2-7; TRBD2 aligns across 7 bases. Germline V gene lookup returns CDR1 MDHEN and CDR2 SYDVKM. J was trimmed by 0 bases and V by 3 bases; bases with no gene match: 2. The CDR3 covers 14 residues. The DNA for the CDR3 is TGTGCCAGCAGTTTGGGGGGGACCTCCTACGAGCAGTACTTC. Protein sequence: CASSLGGTSYEQYF.

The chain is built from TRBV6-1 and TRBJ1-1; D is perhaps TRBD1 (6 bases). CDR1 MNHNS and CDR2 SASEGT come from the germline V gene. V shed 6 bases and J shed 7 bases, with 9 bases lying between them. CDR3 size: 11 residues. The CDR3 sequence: CASRGHLEAFF. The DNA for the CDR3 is TGTGCCAGCAGGGGACACCTTGAAGCTTTCTTT.

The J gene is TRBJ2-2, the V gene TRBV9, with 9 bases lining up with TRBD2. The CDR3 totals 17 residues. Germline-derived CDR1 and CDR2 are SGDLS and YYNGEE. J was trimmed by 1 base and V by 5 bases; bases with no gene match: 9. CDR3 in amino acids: CASSLLAGIVNTGELFF. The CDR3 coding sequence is TGTGCCAGCAGTCTTCTAGCGGGAATCGTGAACACCGGGGAGCTGTTTTTT.

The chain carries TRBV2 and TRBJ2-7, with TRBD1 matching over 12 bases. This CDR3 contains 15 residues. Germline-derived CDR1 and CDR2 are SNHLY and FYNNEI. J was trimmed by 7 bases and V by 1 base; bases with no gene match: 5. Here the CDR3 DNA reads TGTGCCAGCAGTGAAGGGGACAGGGGGCTGCGGGAGCAGTACTTC. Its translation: CASSEGDRGLREQYF.

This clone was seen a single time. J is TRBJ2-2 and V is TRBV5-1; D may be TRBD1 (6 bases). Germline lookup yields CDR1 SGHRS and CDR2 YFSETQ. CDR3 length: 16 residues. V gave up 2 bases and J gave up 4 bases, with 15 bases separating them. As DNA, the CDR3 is TGCGCCAGCAGCTTAAGGCTAGGGGGACCCACCGGGGAGCTGTTTTTT. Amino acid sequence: CASSLRLGGPTGELFF. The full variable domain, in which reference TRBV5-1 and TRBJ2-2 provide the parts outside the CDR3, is KAGVTQTPRYLIKTRGQQVTLSCSPISGHRSVSWYQQTPGQGLQFLFEYFSETQRNKGNFPGRFSGRQFSNSRSEMNVSTLELGDSALYLCASSLRLGGPTGELFFGEGSRLTVL.

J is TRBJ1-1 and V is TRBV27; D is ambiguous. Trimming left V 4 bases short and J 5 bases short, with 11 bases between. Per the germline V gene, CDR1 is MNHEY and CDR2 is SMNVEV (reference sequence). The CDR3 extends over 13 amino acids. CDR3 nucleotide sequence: TGTGCCAGCAGTTCGGGCCGAGGGACTGAAGCTTTCTTT. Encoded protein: CASSSGRGTEAFF.

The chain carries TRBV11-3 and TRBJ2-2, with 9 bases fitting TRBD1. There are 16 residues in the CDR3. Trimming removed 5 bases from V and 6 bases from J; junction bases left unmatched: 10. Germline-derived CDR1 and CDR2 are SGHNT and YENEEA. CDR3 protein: CASSPITGGLAGELFF. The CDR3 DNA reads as TGTGCCAGCAGCCCGATTACAGGGGGCTTGGCCGGGGAGCTGTTTTTT. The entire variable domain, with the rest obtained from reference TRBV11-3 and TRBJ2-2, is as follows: EAGVVQSPRYKIIEKKQPVAFWCNPISGHNTLYWYLQNLGQGPELLIRYENEEAVDDSQLPKDRFSAERLKGVDSTLKIQPAELGDSAVYLCASSPITGGLAGELFFGEGSRLTVL.

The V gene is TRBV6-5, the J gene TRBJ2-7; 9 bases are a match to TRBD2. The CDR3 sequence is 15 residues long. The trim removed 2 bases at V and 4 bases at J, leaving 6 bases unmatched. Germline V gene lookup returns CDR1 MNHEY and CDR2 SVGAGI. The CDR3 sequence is CASSYQREAGYEQYF. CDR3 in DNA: TGTGCCAGCAGTTACCAGCGGGAGGCCGGGTACGAGCAGTACTTC.

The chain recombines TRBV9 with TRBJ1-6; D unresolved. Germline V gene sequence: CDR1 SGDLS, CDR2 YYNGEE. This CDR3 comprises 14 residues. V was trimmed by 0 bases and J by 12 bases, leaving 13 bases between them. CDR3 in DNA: TGTGCCAGCAGCGTAGAAGTAGAAGGAGGACCCCTCCACTTT. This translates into CASSVEVEGGPLHF.

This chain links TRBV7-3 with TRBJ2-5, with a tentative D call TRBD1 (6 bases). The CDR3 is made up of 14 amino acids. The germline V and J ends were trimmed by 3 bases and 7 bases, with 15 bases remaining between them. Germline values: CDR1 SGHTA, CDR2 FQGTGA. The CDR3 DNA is TGTGCCAGCAGCTTGGGACATGCCGGAGGGACCCAGTACTTC. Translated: CASSLGHAGGTQYF.

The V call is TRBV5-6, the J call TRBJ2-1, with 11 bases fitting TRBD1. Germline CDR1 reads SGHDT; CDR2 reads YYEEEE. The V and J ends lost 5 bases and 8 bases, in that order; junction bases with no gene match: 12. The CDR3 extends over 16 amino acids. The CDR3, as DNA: TGTGCCAGCAGGCCGGGGCGGGACAGGGGGAGACATGAGCAGTTCTTC. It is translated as CASRPGRDRGRHEQFF.

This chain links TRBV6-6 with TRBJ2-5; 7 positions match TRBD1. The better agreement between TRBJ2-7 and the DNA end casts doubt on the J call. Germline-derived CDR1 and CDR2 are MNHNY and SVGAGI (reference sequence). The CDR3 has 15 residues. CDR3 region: CASSTTGLGPHEQYF. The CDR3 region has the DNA TGTGCCAGCAGCACGACAGGGTTGGGCCCCCACGAGCAGTACTTC.

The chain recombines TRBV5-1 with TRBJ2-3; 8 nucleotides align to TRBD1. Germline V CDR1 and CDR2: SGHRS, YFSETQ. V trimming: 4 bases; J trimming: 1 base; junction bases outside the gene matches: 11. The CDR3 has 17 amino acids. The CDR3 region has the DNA TGCGCCAGCAGCCCTGACCCGGACAGGGTGGGCACAGATACGCAGTATTTT. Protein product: CASSPDPDRVGTDTQYF.

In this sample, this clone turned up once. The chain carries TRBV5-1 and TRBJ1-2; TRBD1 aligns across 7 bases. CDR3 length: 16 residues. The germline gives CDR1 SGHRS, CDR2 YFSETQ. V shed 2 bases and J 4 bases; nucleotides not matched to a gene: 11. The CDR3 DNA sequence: TGCGCCAGCAGCTTACTCGGACAGGCCCCAATCTATGGCTACACCTTC. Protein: CASSLLGQAPIYGYTF. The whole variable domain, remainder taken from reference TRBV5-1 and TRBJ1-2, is KAGVTQTPRYLIKTRGQQVTLSCSPISGHRSVSWYQQTPGQGLQFLFEYFSETQRNKGNFPGRFSGRQFSNSRSEMNVSTLELGDSALYLCASSLLGQAPIYGYTFGSGTRLTVV.

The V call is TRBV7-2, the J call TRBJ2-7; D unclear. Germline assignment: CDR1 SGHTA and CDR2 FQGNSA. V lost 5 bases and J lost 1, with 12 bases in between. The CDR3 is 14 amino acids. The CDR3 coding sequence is TGTGCCAGCAGCCCAAACCCGGGTTCCTACGAGCAGTACTTC. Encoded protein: CASSPNPGSYEQYF.

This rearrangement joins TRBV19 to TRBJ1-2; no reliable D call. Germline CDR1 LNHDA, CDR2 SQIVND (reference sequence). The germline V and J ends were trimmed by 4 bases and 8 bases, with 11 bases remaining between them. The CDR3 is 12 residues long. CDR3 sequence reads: CASSKRLFGYTF. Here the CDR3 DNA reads TGTGCCAGTAGTAAGAGGTTATTCGGCTACACCTTC.

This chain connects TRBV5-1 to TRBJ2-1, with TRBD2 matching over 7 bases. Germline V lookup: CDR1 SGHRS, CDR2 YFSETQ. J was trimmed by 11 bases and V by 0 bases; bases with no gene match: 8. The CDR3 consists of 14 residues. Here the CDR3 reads CASSLGSLADQQFF. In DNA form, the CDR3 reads TGCGCCAGCAGCTTGGGCTCCCTAGCGGACCAGCAGTTCTTC.

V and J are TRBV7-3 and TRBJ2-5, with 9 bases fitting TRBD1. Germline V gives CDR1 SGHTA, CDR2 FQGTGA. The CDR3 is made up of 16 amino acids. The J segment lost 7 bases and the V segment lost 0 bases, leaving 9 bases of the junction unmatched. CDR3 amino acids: CASSLTPPGQGGTQYF. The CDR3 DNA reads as TGTGCCAGCAGCTTAACGCCACCGGGACAGGGTGGGACCCAGTACTTC.

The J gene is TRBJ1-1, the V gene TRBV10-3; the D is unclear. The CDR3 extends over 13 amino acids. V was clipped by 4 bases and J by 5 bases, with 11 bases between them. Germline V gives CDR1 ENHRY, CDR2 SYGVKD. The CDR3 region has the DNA TGTGCCATCAGTGTGACTCGAGAGACTGAAGCTTTCTTT. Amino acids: CAISVTRETEAFF.

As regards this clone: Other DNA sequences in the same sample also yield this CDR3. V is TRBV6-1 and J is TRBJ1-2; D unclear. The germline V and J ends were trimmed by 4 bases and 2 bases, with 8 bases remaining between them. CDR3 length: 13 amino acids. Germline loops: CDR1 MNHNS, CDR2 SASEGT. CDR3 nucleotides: TGTGCCAGCAGTGTCCGCGGGAACTATGGCTACACCTTC. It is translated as CASSVRGNYGYTF.

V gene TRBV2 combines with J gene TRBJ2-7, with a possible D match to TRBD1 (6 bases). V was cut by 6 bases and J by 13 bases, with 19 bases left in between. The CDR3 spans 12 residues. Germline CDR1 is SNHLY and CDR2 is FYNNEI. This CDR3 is CASSRSTGILYF. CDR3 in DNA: TGTGCCAGCAGCAGGTCCACAGGGATTCTATACTTC.

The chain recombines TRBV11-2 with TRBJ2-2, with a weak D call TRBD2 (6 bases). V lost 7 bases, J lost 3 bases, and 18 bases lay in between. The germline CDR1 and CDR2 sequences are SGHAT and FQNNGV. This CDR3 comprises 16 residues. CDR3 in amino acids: CASNGPGTSYTGELFF. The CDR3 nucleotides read TGTGCCAGCAACGGACCCGGGACTTCTTACACCGGGGAGCTGTTTTTT.

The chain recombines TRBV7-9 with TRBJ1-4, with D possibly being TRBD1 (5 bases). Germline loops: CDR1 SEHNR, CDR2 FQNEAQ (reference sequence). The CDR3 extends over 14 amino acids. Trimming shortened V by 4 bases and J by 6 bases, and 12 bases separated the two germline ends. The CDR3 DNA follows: TGTGCCAGCAGCTACAGGTCTGGAGATGAAAAACTGTTTTTT. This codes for CASSYRSGDEKLFF.